This record looks at one T cell receptor beta chain sequence and its context. The CDR3 runs to 12 residues. CDR1 SGHDT and CDR2 YYEEEE come from the germline V gene. V shed 0 bases and J 6 bases; nucleotides not matched to a gene: 0. This sample stems from a study of long-term antiretroviral therapy in people with HIV. With survey level as its setting, the immunoSEQ assay was v3.0. Some clones are missing from TCRdb's copy, which holds only in-frame ones; the method was immunoSEQ multiplex PCR. The data show about 21,000 clones, approximately 80% seen once. Here the sequenced sample was unsorted PBMCs, taken 0.2 years after starting antiretroviral therapy. The V gene is TRBV5-6, the J gene TRBJ2-7; 7 nucleotides align to TRBD2. The receptor comes from a young woman with HIV. The CDR3 bases are TGTGCCAGCAGCTTGGGGGGGGGCGAGCAGTACGTC. This sequence encodes CASSLGGGEQYV.